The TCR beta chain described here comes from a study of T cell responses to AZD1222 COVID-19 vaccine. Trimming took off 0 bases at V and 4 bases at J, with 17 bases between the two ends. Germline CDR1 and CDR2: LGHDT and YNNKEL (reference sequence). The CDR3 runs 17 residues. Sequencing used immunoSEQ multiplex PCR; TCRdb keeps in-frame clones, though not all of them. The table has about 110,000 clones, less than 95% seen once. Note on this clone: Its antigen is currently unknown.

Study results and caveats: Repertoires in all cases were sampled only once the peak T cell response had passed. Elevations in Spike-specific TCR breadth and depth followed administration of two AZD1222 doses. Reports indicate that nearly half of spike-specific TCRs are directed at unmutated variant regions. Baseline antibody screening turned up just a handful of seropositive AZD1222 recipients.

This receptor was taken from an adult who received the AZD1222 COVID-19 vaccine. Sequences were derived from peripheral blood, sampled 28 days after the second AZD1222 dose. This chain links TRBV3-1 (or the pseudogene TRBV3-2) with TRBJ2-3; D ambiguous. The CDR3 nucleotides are TGTGCCAGCAGCCAAGATCTCAACAGACCCCAGCCAGATACGCAGTATTTT. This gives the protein CASSQDLNRPQPDTQYF.